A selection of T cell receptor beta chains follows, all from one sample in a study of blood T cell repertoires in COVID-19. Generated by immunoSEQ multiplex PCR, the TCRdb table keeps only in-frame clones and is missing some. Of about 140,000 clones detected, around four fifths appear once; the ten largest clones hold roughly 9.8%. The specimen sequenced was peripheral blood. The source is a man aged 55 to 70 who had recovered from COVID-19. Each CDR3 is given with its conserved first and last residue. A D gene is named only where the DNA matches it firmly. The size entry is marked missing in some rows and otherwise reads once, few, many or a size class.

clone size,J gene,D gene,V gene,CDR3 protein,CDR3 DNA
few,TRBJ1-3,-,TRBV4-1,CASSPNGWGTGNTIYF,TGCGCCAGCAGCCCAAACGGCTGGGGCACTGGAAACACCATATATTTT
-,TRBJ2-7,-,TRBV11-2,CASSRERGGSYEQYF,TGTGCCAGCAGCCGAGAGAGGGGAGGCTCCTACGAGCAGTACTTC
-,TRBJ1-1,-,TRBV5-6,CASSLFSKNTEAFF,TGTGCCAGCAGCTTGTTCTCTAAGAACACTGAAGCTTTCTTT
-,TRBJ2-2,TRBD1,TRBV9,CASSALQGTGELFF,TGTGCCAGCAGCGCCCTACAGGGGACCGGGGAGCTGTTTTTT
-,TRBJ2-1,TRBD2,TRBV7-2,CASSLRGGRALDEQFF,TGTGCCAGCAGCCTCCGGGGCGGGAGGGCCCTAGATGAGCAGTTCTTC
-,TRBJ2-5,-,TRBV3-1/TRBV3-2,CASSQDAGGGETQYF,TGTGCCAGCAGCCAAGATGCCGGAGGCGGGGAGACCCAGTACTTC
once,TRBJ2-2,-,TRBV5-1,CASTDKNTGELFF,TGCGCCAGCACGGACAAGAACACCGGGGAGCTGTTTTTT
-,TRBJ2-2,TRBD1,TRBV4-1,CASSQDVTGVDTGELFF,TGCGCCAGCAGCCAAGATGTCACAGGGGTAGACACCGGGGAGCTGTTTTTT
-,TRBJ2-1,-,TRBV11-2,CASSLGRQDEQFF,TGTGCCAGCAGCTTAGGGCGCCAGGATGAGCAGTTCTTC
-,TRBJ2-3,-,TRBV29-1,CSVTGTSQYF,TGCAGCGTCACCGGGACAAGTCAGTATTTT
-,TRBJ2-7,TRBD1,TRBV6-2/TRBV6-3,CASSYGTALSYEQYF,TGTGCCAGCAGTTATGGGACAGCTCTCTCCTACGAGCAGTACTTC
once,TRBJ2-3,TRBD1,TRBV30,CAWRTGFQDTQYF,TGTGCCTGGCGGACAGGGTTTCAAGATACGCAGTATTTT
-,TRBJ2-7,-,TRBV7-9,CASSLASGEQYF,TGTGCCAGCAGCTTAGCGTCGGGCGAGCAGTACTTC
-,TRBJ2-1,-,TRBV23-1,CASSQQEGGARFF,TGCGCCAGCAGCCAGCAAGAGGGGGGGGCGCGGTTCTTC
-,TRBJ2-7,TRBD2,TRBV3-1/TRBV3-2,CASSQASGEQYF,TGTGCCAGCAGCCAAGCTAGCGGCGAGCAGTACTTC
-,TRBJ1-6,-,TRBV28,CASSVRGSNSPLHF,TGTGCCAGCAGTGTCCGTGGCTCCAATTCACCCCTCCACTTT
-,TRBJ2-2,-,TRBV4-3,CASSQDRSRNTGELFF,TGCGCCAGCAGCCAAGATCGGTCAAGGAACACCGGGGAGCTGTTTTTT
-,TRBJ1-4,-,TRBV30,CAWGAANEKLFF,TGTGCCTGGGGCGCAGCTAATGAAAAACTGTTTTTT
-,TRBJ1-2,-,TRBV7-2,CASSLMAGSPYGYTF,TGTGCCAGCAGCTTAATGGCAGGGTCCCCCTATGGCTACACCTTC
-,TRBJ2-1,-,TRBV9,CASSVFPRYNEQFF,TGTGCCAGCAGCGTATTCCCCAGATACAATGAGCAGTTCTTC
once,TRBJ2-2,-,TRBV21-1,CASSRLAGGDTGELFF,TGTGCCAGCAGCAGGCTAGCGGGAGGGGACACCGGGGAGCTGTTTTTT
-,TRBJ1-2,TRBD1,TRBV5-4,CASSLDRGHSNYGYTF,TGTGCCAGCAGCTTGGACAGGGGGCATTCTAACTATGGCTACACCTTC
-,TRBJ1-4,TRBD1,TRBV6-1,CASSDSGGISEKLFF,TGTGCCAGCAGTGATTCAGGGGGAATATCTGAAAAACTGTTTTTT
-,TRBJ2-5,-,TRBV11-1,CASSVRTQGSETQYF,TGTGCCAGCAGCGTCAGGACACAGGGAAGCGAGACCCAGTACTTC
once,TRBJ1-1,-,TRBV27,CASSLGSRIMNTEAFF,TGTGCCAGCAGTCTCGGGAGCCGAATCATGAACACTGAAGCTTTCTTT